A single sample is the source of the 25 T cell receptor beta chains below, sequenced in a study of blood T cell repertoires in COVID-19. Profiled with immunoSEQ multiplex PCR; TCRdb holds only in-frame clones, not every one. The table includes approximately 36,000 clones, 75% to 90% detected once. The sequenced material came from peripheral blood. Receptors originate from a human donor in a cohort sampled during active or convalescent COVID-19. The donor label of this sample is uncertain.

The chain combines TRBV2 with TRBJ2-5; 9 bases map to TRBD2. Trimming removed 5 bases from V and 7 bases from J; junction bases left unmatched: 14. Germline CDR1 reads SNHLY; CDR2 reads FYNNEI. CDR3 length: 16 residues. As DNA, the CDR3 is TGTGCCAGCAGTCCCAGGGGCGGGAGGGCCTTTGGGACCCAGTACTTC. Amino acid sequence: CASSPRGGRAFGTQYF.

A single count supports this clone. V and J are TRBV6-5 and TRBJ1-3; maybe TRBD1 (5 bases). Trimming took 0 bases from V and 8 from J, leaving 17 bases between them. The CDR3 runs 16 residues. Germline-derived CDR1 and CDR2 are MNHEY and SVGAGI. CDR3 in amino acids: CASSYSGDGRGDTIYF. Here the CDR3 DNA reads TGTGCCAGCAGTTACTCGGGGGACGGCCGGGGGGACACCATATATTTT.

The chain combines TRBV24-1 with TRBJ2-3, with 9 bases identical to TRBD1. The CDR3 sequence is 15 residues long. Germline trimming cut 5 bases from V and 2 bases from J; bases unmatched to any gene: 4. Germline CDR1 KGHDR, CDR2 SFDVKD. As DNA, the CDR3 is TGTGCCACCAGTGCCGGGACAGGGTCCACAGATACGCAGTATTTT. This codes for CATSAGTGSTDTQYF.

This rearrangement joins TRBV7-2 to TRBJ1-6, with D perhaps matching TRBD1 (5 bases). V lost 5 bases to trimming and J lost 9 bases, with 20 bases between them. CDR3 length: 16 amino acids. Germline values: CDR1 SGHTA, CDR2 FQGNSA. CDR3 region: CASSTVVGGIGSPLHF. As DNA, the CDR3 is TGTGCCAGCAGCACCGTAGTGGGGGGGATAGGTTCACCCCTCCACTTT.

The V call is TRBV30, the J call TRBJ1-1, with a weak D call TRBD1 (5 bases). The CDR3 extends over 14 amino acids. V was trimmed by 4 bases and J by 0 bases, leaving 12 bases between them. Germline V lookup: CDR1 GTSNPN, CDR2 SVGIG (reference sequence). The CDR3 DNA sequence: TGTGCCTGGACCGAAGGAGGGGTGAACACTGAAGCTTTCTTT. Protein product: CAWTEGGVNTEAFF.

The CDR3 protein is CASSYSGADYEQYF. CDR3 coding DNA: TGTGCCAGCAGTTACTCAGGGGCTGACTACGAGCAGTACTTC. V usage is TRBV6-2 or TRBV6-3 and J usage is TRBJ2-7, with a weak D call TRBD1 (5 bases). The CDR3 totals 14 residues. The V end lost 0 bases, the J end lost 3 bases, and 9 bases lay between the germline ends. From germline, CDR1 is MNHEY and CDR2 SVGEGT.

V and J are TRBV27 and TRBJ1-1, with 8 bases identical to TRBD1. Germline CDR1 is MNHEY and CDR2 is SMNVEV (reference sequence). This CDR3 is 15 amino acids long. The J segment lost 0 bases and the V segment lost 7 bases, leaving 7 bases of the junction unmatched. CDR3 nucleotide sequence: TGTGCCAGCAAGACAGGGGTTGAGATGAACACTGAAGCTTTCTTT. Translated: CASKTGVEMNTEAFF.

The gene calls are TRBV2 and TRBJ1-5; 7 nucleotides line up with TRBD1. Germline V CDR1 and CDR2: SNHLY, FYNNEI. The CDR3 covers 16 residues. The V gene end was trimmed by 6 bases and the J gene end by 3 bases; junction bases not matched to a gene: 11. The CDR3 DNA reads as TGTGCCAGCAGCGCTCGACAGGGAAAGATCAATCAGCCCCAGCATTTT. Residues: CASSARQGKINQPQHF.

CDR3 sequence reads: CASSPRGKGTQYF. The DNA of the CDR3 is TGTGCCAGCAGTCCCCGGGGGAAAGGTACGCAGTATTTT. The chain is built from TRBV13 and TRBJ2-3; maybe TRBD2 (6 bases). CDR1 is PRHDT, CDR2 FYEKMQ, per germline (reference sequence). The CDR3 runs to 13 residues. The V end lost 6 bases, the J end lost 8 bases, and 15 bases lay between the germline ends. The complete variable domain, with remaining parts taken from reference TRBV13 and TRBJ2-3, reads AAGVIQSPRHLIKEKRETATLKCYPIPRHDTVYWYQQGPGQDPQFLISFYEKMQSDKGSIPDRFSAQQFSDYHSELNMSSLELGDSALYFCASSPRGKGTQYFGPGTRLTVL.

The chain has TRBV6-6 and TRBJ2-5; the D gene is possibly TRBD1 (5 bases). This CDR3 is 15 amino acids long. Germline V gene sequence: CDR1 MNHNY, CDR2 SVGAGI (reference sequence). V lost 2 bases and J lost 5, with 15 bases in between. CDR3 coding DNA: TGTGCCAGCAGTTACCGCCTCCAGGGCGAGGAGACCCAGTACTTC. Translating it yields CASSYRLQGEETQYF.

Concerning this clone: The junction shows a germline mismatch at one end, possibly a read error. The chain carries TRBV6-5 and TRBJ2-7; TRBD2 might be the D (6 bases). CDR3 length equals 13 residues. Germline V CDR1 and CDR2: MNHEY, SVGAGI. The CDR3 region is CASSSSRDSFVLF. CDR3 nucleotides: TGTGCCAGCAGTTCTTCCCGGGACTCTTTCGTTCTCTTC.

V and J are TRBV29-1 and TRBJ1-5; D unclear. Trimming took 0 bases from V and 1 from J, leaving 4 bases between them. The CDR3 consists of 13 residues. The germline V gene has CDR1 SQVTM and CDR2 ANQGSEA. The CDR3 loop is CSVEESSNQPQHF. The CDR3 bases are TGCAGCGTTGAAGAGTCAAGCAATCAGCCCCAGCATTTT.

The chain links TRBV6-1 to TRBJ2-5; 7 nucleotides agree with TRBD1. Trimming cost V 3 bases and J 5 bases; bases outside gene matches: 9. This CDR3 comprises 15 residues. CDR1 is MNHNS, CDR2 SASEGT, per germline. The CDR3 is CASSESGQVRETQYF. The CDR3 bases are TGTGCCAGCAGTGAGAGCGGACAGGTCAGGGAGACCCAGTACTTC.

This clone has more than one count but fewer than ten. This chain links TRBV7-8 with TRBJ2-1; 8 nucleotides line up with TRBD2. Germline loops: CDR1 SGHVS, CDR2 FQNEAQ. The V segment lost 4 bases and the J segment 4 bases; nucleotides outside the gene matches: 9. This CDR3 has 16 residues. CDR3 DNA sequence: TGTGCCAGCAGCTCAGAGGCGGGAGGTAGATACAATGAGCAGTTCTTC. Its translation is CASSSEAGGRYNEQFF.

The CDR3 protein is CASKATEIKGNTIYF. The CDR3 bases are TGTGCCAGCAAGGCCACAGAGATAAAAGGAAACACCATATATTTT. This chain links TRBV2 with TRBJ1-3, with D unresolved. CDR1 SNHLY and CDR2 FYNNEI come from the germline V gene. The V and J ends lost 7 bases and 4 bases respectively, with 17 bases between them. This CDR3 is built from 15 residues.

The chain couples TRBV24-1 to TRBJ2-1, with 11 positions matching TRBD1. The length of the CDR3 is 13 residues. Germline CDR1 is KGHDR and CDR2 is SFDVKD. The ends lost 9 bases at V and 3 bases at J; junction bases unmatched: 0. In DNA form, the CDR3 reads TGTGCCACCGGGACAGGGGGCTACAATGAGCAGTTCTTC. Its translation is CATGTGGYNEQFF.

V and J are TRBV7-2 and TRBJ2-3; D is possibly TRBD2 (6 bases). CDR1 and CDR2 (germline): SGHTA, FQGNSA. The CDR3 consists of 14 residues. V was trimmed by 0 bases and J by 5 bases, leaving 9 bases between them. The CDR3 DNA follows: TGTGCCAGCAGCTTAGCGCGGGGTGGAGATACGCAGTATTTT. As protein: CASSLARGGDTQYF.

The chain employs TRBV12-5 and TRBJ1-2; unclear D gene. Trimming took 5 bases from V and 4 from J, leaving 11 bases between them. Germline loops: CDR1 LGHNT, CDR2 FRNRAP. The CDR3 is 13 residues long. CDR3 coding DNA: TGTGCTAGTGGTCAGTGGGAGTTCTATGGCTACACCTTC. Its translation: CASGQWEFYGYTF.

The gene calls are TRBV18 and TRBJ2-7, with 10 bases matching TRBD2. The J segment lost 0 bases and the V segment lost 6 bases, leaving 5 bases of the junction unmatched. The CDR3 has 15 amino acids. Germline loops: CDR1 KGHSH, CDR2 LQKENI. The CDR3 region has the DNA TGTGCCAGCTCGTCTAGCGGGAGTTCCTCCTACGAGCAGTACTTC. It yields the protein CASSSSGSSSYEQYF.

The CDR3 sequence is CASSQAFSSGAEQYF. In DNA, the CDR3 is TGCGCCAGCAGCCAAGCTTTCTCTAGCGGGGCCGAGCAGTACTTC. The V and J genes are TRBV4-3 and TRBJ2-7; 9 bases match TRBD2. The CDR3 is made up of 15 amino acids. The germline V gene encodes CDR1 LGHNA and CDR2 YSLEER. With V trimmed by 1 base and J by 6 bases, 7 bases remained unmatched.

This sequence joins TRBV9 and TRBJ2-1, with 10 bases aligning to TRBD2. The germline V gene has CDR1 SGDLS and CDR2 YYNGEE. J lost 4 bases, V lost 4 bases, and 8 bases had no gene match. This CDR3 contains 16 residues. CDR3 sequence reads: CASSPVSGGIYNEQFF. CDR3 nucleotide sequence: TGTGCCAGCAGCCCAGTTAGCGGGGGGATTTACAATGAGCAGTTCTTC.

The V gene is TRBV28, the J gene TRBJ1-2; 7 positions match TRBD1. The CDR3 runs 20 residues. Germline-derived CDR1 and CDR2 are MDHEN and SYDVKM. Germline trimming cut 6 bases from V and 5 bases from J; bases unmatched to any gene: 27. The CDR3 protein is CASSSQFPAARNTGVYGYTF. Written as DNA, the CDR3 is TGTGCCAGCAGCTCCCAATTCCCTGCAGCCCGCAACACAGGGGTTTATGGCTACACCTTC.

V usage is TRBV9 and J usage is TRBJ2-1; possible D gene TRBD2, 5 bases. Trimming cost V 2 bases and J 2 bases, with 11 bases left between them. The germline V gene encodes CDR1 SGDLS and CDR2 YYNGEE. The CDR3 runs to 15 residues. The CDR3 nucleotides are TGTGCCAGCAGCGTTTCGGGGTGGACCTACAATGAGCAGTTCTTC. This translates into CASSVSGWTYNEQFF.

The CDR3 spells CATGTALGTDTQYF. CDR3 nucleotides: TGTGCCACTGGGACAGCACTAGGGACAGATACGCAGTATTTT. V and J are TRBV24-1 and TRBJ2-3, with TRBD1 matching over 7 bases. The germline gives CDR1 KGHDR, CDR2 SFDVKD. The trim removed 10 bases at V and 3 bases at J, leaving 9 bases unmatched. This CDR3 contains 14 residues.

This clone has only a few counts. The chain couples TRBV11-2 to TRBJ2-7; D perhaps matches TRBD1 (6 bases). Trimming shortened V by 5 bases and J by 0 bases, and 14 bases separated the two germline ends. Germline V gives CDR1 SGHAT, CDR2 FQNNGV. The CDR3 spans 15 residues. DNA of the CDR3: TGTGCCAGCAGCATCAGGACAGCCTCCTCCTACGAGCAGTACTTC. It translates to CASSIRTASSYEQYF.